A single sample is the source of the 7 T cell receptor beta chains below, sequenced in a study of human T cells and chemical hapten exposure. TCRdb used MiXCR to reprocess the RACE reads, holding one entry per CDR3 protein. The table lists roughly 84,000 distinct CDR3 sequences, about 10% of them singletons. Time point defined: patch test 3, about 24 weeks after DPC sensitization. Treatment of the sample: therapeutic diphenylcyclopropenone sensitization with weekly scalp DPC. This specimen consisted of whole blood, obtained in connection with sensitization to the hapten diphenylcyclopropenone (DPC). The origin of the receptors is a woman aged 45-65 years with alopecia areata. Some clones in this sample may be carry-over from other donors' samples.

About this clonotype itself: A much larger clone differs from this one at a single base, so this may be a read error. The V and J genes are TRBV29-1 and TRBJ1-1; weak D call: TRBD1 (5 bases). The germline V gene has CDR1 SQVTM and CDR2 ANQGSEA. The CDR3 totals 13 residues. Trimming cost V 3 bases and J 5 bases, with 13 bases left between them. The CDR3 region is CSVDTRVGTEAFF. The CDR3 region has the DNA TGCAGCGTTGATACCAGGGTGGGGACTGAAGCTTTCTTT.

The genes are TRBV13 and TRBJ1-5; the D gene is possibly TRBD1 (6 bases). Germline V CDR1 and CDR2: PRHDT, FYEKMQ (reference sequence). This CDR3 spans 14 amino acids. V was trimmed by 8 bases and J by 3 bases, leaving 14 bases between them. This CDR3 is CASSRGGYNQPQHF. The CDR3, as DNA: TGTGCCAGCTCTCGGGGGGGCTACAATCAGCCCCAGCATTTT. The complete variable domain, with remaining parts taken from reference TRBV13 and TRBJ1-5, reads AAGVIQSPRHLIKEKRETATLKCYPIPRHDTVYWYQQGPGQDPQFLISFYEKMQSDKGSIPDRFSAQQFSDYHSELNMSSLELGDSALYFCASSRGGYNQPQHFGDGTRLSIL.

CDR3 nucleotides: TGTGCCATCAAGAGCGGGTCCAGCTCCTACGAGCAGTACTTC. Translating gives CAIKSGSSSYEQYF. The chain joins TRBV10-3 to TRBJ2-7; D is perhaps TRBD2 (6 bases). CDR3 length: 14 amino acids. From germline, CDR1 is ENHRY and CDR2 SYGVKD. With 7 bases removed from V and 0 bases from J, the gap between germline ends came to 13 bases.

The chain couples TRBV3-1 to TRBJ1-5; D is unresolved. Trimming pared 3 bases from V and 5 bases from J, leaving 8 bases between. The CDR3 covers 13 residues. CDR1 LGHDT and CDR2 YNNKEL come from the germline V gene (reference sequence). DNA of the CDR3: TGTGCCAGCAGCCAGATGGAAGATCAGCCCCAGCATTTT. Translated, it gives CASSQMEDQPQHF.

The rearrangement joins TRBV20-1 to TRBJ2-3; D assignment may be TRBD1 or TRBD2 (5 bases each). The CDR3 spans 15 residues. The germline V gene encodes CDR1 DFQATT and CDR2 SNEGSKA (reference sequence). The ends were cut back, 7 bases at V and 0 bases at J, with 17 bases in the middle. The CDR3 DNA follows: TGCAGTGTCGGGACCCATGGCGGGAGCACAGATACGCAGTATTTT. Translation: CSVGTHGGSTDTQYF.

This clonotype was counted at least ten times. The chain links TRBV6-5 to TRBJ2-3; 11 bases match TRBD2. Germline-derived CDR1 and CDR2 are MNHEY and SVGAGI. With 2 bases clipped from V and 5 bases from J, the junction kept 6 bases outside the gene matches. The CDR3 has 16 amino acids. This CDR3 reads CASSYAQGLAGDTQYF. For the CDR3, the DNA is TGTGCCAGCAGTTACGCCCAAGGACTAGCGGGAGATACGCAGTATTTT.

This clonotype was counted a few times. The gene calls are TRBV6-1 and TRBJ1-1; TRBD1 is a possible D gene (5 bases). The germline V and J ends were trimmed by 6 bases and 3 bases, with 14 bases remaining between them. This CDR3 spans 14 amino acids. The germline V gene encodes CDR1 MNHNS and CDR2 SASEGT. The CDR3 bases are TGTGCCAGCAGAAATTATGTGGGGGACACTGAAGCTTTCTTT. Translation: CASRNYVGDTEAFF.